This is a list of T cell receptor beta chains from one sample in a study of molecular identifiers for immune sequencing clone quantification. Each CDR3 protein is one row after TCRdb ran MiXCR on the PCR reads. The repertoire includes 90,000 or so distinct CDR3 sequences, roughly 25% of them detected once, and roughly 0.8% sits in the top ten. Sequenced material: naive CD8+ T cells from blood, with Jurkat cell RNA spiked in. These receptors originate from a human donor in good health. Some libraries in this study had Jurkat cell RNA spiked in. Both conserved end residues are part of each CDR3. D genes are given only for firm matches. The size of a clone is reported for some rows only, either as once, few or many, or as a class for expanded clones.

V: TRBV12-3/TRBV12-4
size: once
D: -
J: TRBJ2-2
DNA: TGTGCCAGCAGTCCACAGCTACCCGCGAACACCGGGGAGCTGTTTTTT
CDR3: CASSPQLPANTGELFF

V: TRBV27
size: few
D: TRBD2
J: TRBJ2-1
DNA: TGTGCCAGCAGTTCGTTACTAGCGGGGGGGCTGGATGAGCAGTTCTTC
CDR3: CASSSLLAGGLDEQFF

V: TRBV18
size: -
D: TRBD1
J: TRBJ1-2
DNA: TGTGCCAGCTCACCAGCAGGGGGAAGCTATGGCTACACCTTC
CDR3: CASSPAGGSYGYTF

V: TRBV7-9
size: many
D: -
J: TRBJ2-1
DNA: TGTGCCAGCAGCTTAGCGCTAGGCAGCCCCATGGGGTTTTGGTTCTTC
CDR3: CASSLALGSPMGFWFF

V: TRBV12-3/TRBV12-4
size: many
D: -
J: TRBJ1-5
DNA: TGTGCCAGCAGTTTTGGAGGGAATCAGCCCCAGCATTTT
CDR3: CASSFGGNQPQHF

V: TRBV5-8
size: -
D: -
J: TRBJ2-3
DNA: TGTGCCAGCAGCTTGGCCTGGGAAGATTCGCAGTATTTT
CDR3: CASSLAWEDSQYF

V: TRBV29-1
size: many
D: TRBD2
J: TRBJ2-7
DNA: TGCAGCGTTGAAGATTGGAGCGGGAGCTCCTACGAGCAGTACTTC
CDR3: CSVEDWSGSSYEQYF

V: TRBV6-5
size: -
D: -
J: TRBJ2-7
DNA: TGTGCCAGCAGTTTGGGACACTCCTACGAGCAGTACTTC
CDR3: CASSLGHSYEQYF

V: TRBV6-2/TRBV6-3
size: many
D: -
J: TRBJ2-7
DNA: TGTGCAACGATAGGGGGAGGCCCCTACGAGCAGTACTTC
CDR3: CATIGGGPYEQYF

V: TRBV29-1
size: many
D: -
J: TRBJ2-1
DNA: TGCAGCGTTGAAGGTCTAGCGCTAAGCTCCTACAATGAGCAGTTCTTC
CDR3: CSVEGLALSSYNEQFF

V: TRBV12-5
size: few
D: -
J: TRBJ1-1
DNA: TGTGCTAGTGGTTTGTTCGGGGCTGTGAACACTGAAGCTTTCTTT
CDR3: CASGLFGAVNTEAFF

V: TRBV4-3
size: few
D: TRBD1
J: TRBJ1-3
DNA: TGCGCCAGCAGCCACGATTGGACAGGCTCTGGAAACACCATATATTTT
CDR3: CASSHDWTGSGNTIYF

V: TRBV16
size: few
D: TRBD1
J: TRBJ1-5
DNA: TGTGCCAGCAGCCAATCAGGGACAGGGGCGGGGCAGCCCCAGCATTTT
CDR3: CASSQSGTGAGQPQHF

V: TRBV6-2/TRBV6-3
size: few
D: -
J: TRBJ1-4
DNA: TGTGCCAGCAGTTACCCCGGTGGGCCAACGAGGGAAAAACTGTTTTTT
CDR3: CASSYPGGPTREKLFF

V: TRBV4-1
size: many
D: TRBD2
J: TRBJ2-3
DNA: TGCGCCAGCAGCCAAGAGCTAGCGGGGGCCCCAGATACGCAGTATTTT
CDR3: CASSQELAGAPDTQYF

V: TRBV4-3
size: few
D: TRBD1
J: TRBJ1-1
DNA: TGCGCCAGCAGCCAAGATAGGACAGGGTTCGACACTGAAGCTTTCTTT
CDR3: CASSQDRTGFDTEAFF

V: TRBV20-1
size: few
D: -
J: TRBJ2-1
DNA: TGCAGTGCTAGCGGGTCTTACAATGAGCAGTTCTTC
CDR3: CSASGSYNEQFF

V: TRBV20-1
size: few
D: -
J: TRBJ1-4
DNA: TGCAGTGCTAGAGTCAGAGCAACTAATGAAAAACTGTTTTTT
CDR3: CSARVRATNEKLFF

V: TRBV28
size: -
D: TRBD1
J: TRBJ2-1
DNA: TGTGCCAGCAACCTATACACCGGGACAGTCTACAATGAGCAGTTCTTC
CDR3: CASNLYTGTVYNEQFF

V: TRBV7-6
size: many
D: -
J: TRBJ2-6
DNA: TGTGCCAGCAGCCCCTGGACGCTCTCTGGGGCCAACGTCCTGACTTTC
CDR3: CASSPWTLSGANVLTF

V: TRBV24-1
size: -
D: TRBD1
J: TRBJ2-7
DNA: TGTGCCACCAGTGGACAGGGCTACGAGCAGTACTTC
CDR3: CATSGQGYEQYF

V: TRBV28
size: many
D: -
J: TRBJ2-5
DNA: TGTGCCAGCAGTTCGCCCCGCAAGGGACGGCAAGAGACCCAGTACTTC
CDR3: CASSSPRKGRQETQYF

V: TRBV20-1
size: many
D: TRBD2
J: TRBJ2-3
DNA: TGCAGTGCTAGAGAGGGTAGCGGGAGTGGCACAGATACGCAGTATTTT
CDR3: CSAREGSGSGTDTQYF

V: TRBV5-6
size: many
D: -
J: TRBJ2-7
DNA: TGTGCCAGCAGCTTCCAAGCCCGAGAGCAGTACTTC
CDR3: CASSFQAREQYF

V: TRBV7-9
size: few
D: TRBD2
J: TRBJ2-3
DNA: TGTGCCAGCAGCCATAATCGTGGCGGGGGGGCCACAGATACGCAGTATTTT
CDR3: CASSHNRGGGATDTQYF

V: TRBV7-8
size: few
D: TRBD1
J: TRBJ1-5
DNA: TGTGCCAGCAGCTTAGTATACGCGCAGGGGGGCAATCAGCCCCAGCATTTT
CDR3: CASSLVYAQGGNQPQHF

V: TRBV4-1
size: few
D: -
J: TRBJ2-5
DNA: TGCGCCAGCAGCCAATGGCTAGCCCAAGAGACCCAGTACTTC
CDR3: CASSQWLAQETQYF

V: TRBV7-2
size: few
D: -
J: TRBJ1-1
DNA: TGTGCCAGCAGCTTAGTGTTGGGGAGCACTGAAGCTTTCTTT
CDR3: CASSLVLGSTEAFF

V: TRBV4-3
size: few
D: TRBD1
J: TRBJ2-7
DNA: TGCGCCAGCAGCCAAGATGGGACAGGGTACTACGAGCAGTACTTC
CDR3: CASSQDGTGYYEQYF

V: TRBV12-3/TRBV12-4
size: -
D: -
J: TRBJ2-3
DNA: TGTGCCAGCAGTTTAGGACAGCCAACAGATACGCAGTATTTT
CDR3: CASSLGQPTDTQYF

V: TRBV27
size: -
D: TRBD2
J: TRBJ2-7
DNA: TGTGCCAGCAGTTTAGGATCGGGGGGAACCTACGAGCAGTACTTC
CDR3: CASSLGSGGTYEQYF

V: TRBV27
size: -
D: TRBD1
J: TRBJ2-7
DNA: TGTGCCAGCATGGACAGGAACTACGAGCAGTACTTC
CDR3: CASMDRNYEQYF

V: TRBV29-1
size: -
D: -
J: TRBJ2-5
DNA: TGCAGCGTTGAATTGTACGCATCCCAAGAGACCCAGTACTTC
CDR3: CSVELYASQETQYF

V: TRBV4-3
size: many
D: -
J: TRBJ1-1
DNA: TGCGCCAGCAGCCAAGATCGGATGAACACTGAAGCTTTCTTT
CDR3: CASSQDRMNTEAFF

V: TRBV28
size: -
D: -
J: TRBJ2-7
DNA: TGTGCCAGCAGTCCAATCGGGACAACTTACTACGAGCAGTACTTC
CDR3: CASSPIGTTYYEQYF

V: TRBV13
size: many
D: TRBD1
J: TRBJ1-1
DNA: TGTGCCAGCAGCTTATGGCCCGGACAGGGGGCGTTGATGAACACTGAAGCTTTCTTT
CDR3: CASSLWPGQGALMNTEAFF

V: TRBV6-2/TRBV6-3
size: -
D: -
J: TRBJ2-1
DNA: TGTGCCAGCAGCCTTACGTACGGGCGAGGGCTGCTGAATGAGCAGTTCTTC
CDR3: CASSLTYGRGLLNEQFF

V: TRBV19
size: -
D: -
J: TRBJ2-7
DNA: TGTGCCAGTAGTATAGCCCCGGGAAGCTACGAGCAGTACTTC
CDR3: CASSIAPGSYEQYF

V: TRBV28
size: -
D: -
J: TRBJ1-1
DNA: TGTGCCAGCAGTTTATTCGCCGTAGACATGAACACTGAAGCTTTCTTT
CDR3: CASSLFAVDMNTEAFF

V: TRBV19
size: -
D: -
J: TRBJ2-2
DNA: TGTGCCAGTAGCCGAGGGACGCGGTCCTCTGGGGAGCTGTTTTTT
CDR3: CASSRGTRSSGELFF

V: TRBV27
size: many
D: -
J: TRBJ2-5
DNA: TGTGCCAGCAGTTTATCGCTGGGATTCCAAGAGACCCAGTACTTC
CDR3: CASSLSLGFQETQYF

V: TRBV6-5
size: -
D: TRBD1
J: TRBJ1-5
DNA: TGTGCCAGCAGTGACAGGGCACCTAATCGGCCCCAGCATTTT
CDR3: CASSDRAPNRPQHF

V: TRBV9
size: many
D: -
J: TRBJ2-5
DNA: TGTGCCAGCAGCGTAGACGGCAGCCAAGAGACCCAGTACTTC
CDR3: CASSVDGSQETQYF

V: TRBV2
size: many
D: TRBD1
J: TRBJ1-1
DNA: TGTGCCAGCCGGGACAGAGAGAACACTGAAGCTTTCTTT
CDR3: CASRDRENTEAFF

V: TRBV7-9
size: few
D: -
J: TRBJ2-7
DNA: TGTGCCAGCAGCGTCCGGGACTACGAGCAGTACTTC
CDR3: CASSVRDYEQYF

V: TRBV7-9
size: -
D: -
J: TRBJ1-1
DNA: TGTGCCAGCAGCTCCGAAATCATGAACACTGAAGCTTTCTTT
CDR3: CASSSEIMNTEAFF

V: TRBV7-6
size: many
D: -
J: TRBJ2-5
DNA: TGTGCCAGCAGCTTGCGCCCCCAAGAGACCCAGTACTTC
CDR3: CASSLRPQETQYF

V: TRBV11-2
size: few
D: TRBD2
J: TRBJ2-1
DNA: TGTGCCAGCAGCTTACTCGGACTAGCCAATGAGCAGTTCTTC
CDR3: CASSLLGLANEQFF

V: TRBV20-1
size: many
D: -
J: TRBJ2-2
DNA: TGCAGTGCTAGGGCCATCAAAGGCTTGAACACCGGGGAGCTGTTTTTT
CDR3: CSARAIKGLNTGELFF

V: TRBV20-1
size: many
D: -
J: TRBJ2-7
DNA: TGCAGTGCCACGGGGGGCGGGTTCTCCTACGAGCAGTACTTC
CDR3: CSATGGGFSYEQYF

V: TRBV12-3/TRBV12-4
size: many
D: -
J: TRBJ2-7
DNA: TGTGCCAGCAGAACGGGACTCTCCCCCGAGCAGTACTTC
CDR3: CASRTGLSPEQYF

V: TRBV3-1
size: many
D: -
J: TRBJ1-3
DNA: TGTGCCAGCAGCCAAGATCGAAGCTCTGGAAACACCATATATTTT
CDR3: CASSQDRSSGNTIYF

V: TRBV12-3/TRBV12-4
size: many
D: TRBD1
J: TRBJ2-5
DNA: TGTGCCAGCAGGACAGGGGAAGAGACCCAGTACTTC
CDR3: CASRTGEETQYF